The 14 T cell receptor beta chains below were found in one sample sequenced in a study of OX40 agonist ivuxolimab in advanced cancers. The data were produced by immunoSEQ multiplex PCR, yet TCRdb's version contains in-frame clones alone and is incomplete. Of more than 9,500 clones listed, around 84% are singletons. Sequenced material: CD4+ or CD8+ T cells sorted from blood, taken in a trial of the OX40 agonist ivuxolimab. All receptors derive from an adult with an advanced solid tumor such as melanoma, head and neck, liver or kidney cancer.

This chain connects TRBV12-5 to TRBJ2-3; D ambiguous. CDR1 LGHNT and CDR2 FRNRAP come from the germline V gene. The CDR3 is 12 amino acids. The V gene lost 1 base and the J gene lost 4 bases, with 3 bases spanning the gap. The CDR3 spells CASGLGSDTQYF. CDR3 DNA: TGTGCTAGTGGTTTGGGGTCAGATACGCAGTATTTT.

Comment on this clone: The limits of the CDR3 on the DNA are not certain, so only TCRdb's listed CDR3 is given. V gene TRBV28 combines with J gene TRBJ1-2. Germline values: CDR1 MDHEN, CDR2 SYDVKM. The CDR3 spans 12 amino acids, including both terminal residues. CDR3 amino acids: CASSLTVAGGAF.

CDR3 region: CASSVDRYSYEQYF. Here the CDR3 DNA reads TGTGCCAGCAGCGTCGACAGATACTCCTACGAGCAGTACTTC. The chain links TRBV9 to TRBJ2-7, with D perhaps matching TRBD1 (5 bases). Germline assignment: CDR1 SGDLS and CDR2 YYNGEE. The CDR3 consists of 14 residues. Trimming took off 2 bases at V and 0 bases at J, with 9 bases between the two ends. Using reference TRBV9 and TRBJ2-7 for the parts outside the CDR3, the full variable domain is DSGVTQTPKHLITATGQRVTLRCSPRSGDLSVYWYQQSLDQGLQFLIQYYNGEERAKGNILERFSAQQFPDLHSELNLSSLELGDSALYFCASSVDRYSYEQYFGPGTRLTVT.

The chain employs TRBV9 and TRBJ2-1, with 10 bases that match TRBD1. Germline CDR1 and CDR2: SGDLS and YYNGEE. The J segment lost 6 bases and the V segment lost 4 bases, leaving 7 bases of the junction unmatched. This CDR3 has 15 amino acids. The CDR3 sequence: CASSLGQGDPNEQFF. The DNA of the CDR3 is TGTGCCAGCAGCCTCGGACAGGGGGATCCCAATGAGCAGTTCTTC.

J is TRBJ1-4 and V is TRBV5-5; D perhaps matches TRBD1 (5 bases). The CDR3 is 14 residues long. Trimming stripped 4 bases from V and 0 bases from J, with 7 bases between. Germline lookup yields CDR1 SGHKS and CDR2 YYEKEE (reference sequence). CDR3 coding DNA: TGTGCCAGCAGCGAGGGGACAACTAATGAAAAACTGTTTTTT. Amino acids: CASSEGTTNEKLFF.

The chain employs TRBV4-3 and TRBJ2-1, with 7 bases matching TRBD2. V shed 2 bases, J shed 8 bases, and the junction held 15 bases outside the gene matches. Germline V gene lookup returns CDR1 LGHNA and CDR2 YSLEER. The CDR3 is 17 residues long. CDR3 in DNA: TGCGCCAGCAGCCAAAGGGTGTCCGGGACTAAGGGGTATGAGCAGTTCTTC. As protein: CASSQRVSGTKGYEQFF.

This chain uses TRBV4-3 with TRBJ2-7; no firm D call. The germline V and J ends were trimmed by 3 bases and 0 bases, with 9 bases remaining between them. Germline V gene lookup returns CDR1 LGHNA and CDR2 YSLEER. The CDR3 contains 14 residues. In DNA, the CDR3 is TGCGCCAGCAGCCAGGTGGGCAGCTCCTACGAGCAGTACTTC. This codes for CASSQVGSSYEQYF.

The chain recombines TRBV7-2 with TRBJ1-3; a possible D gene is TRBD1 (5 bases). CDR1 is SGHTA, CDR2 FQGNSA, per germline. V lost 5 bases and J 9 bases, leaving 26 bases between the germline ends. The length of the CDR3 is 17 residues. CDR3 loop: CASSPRDGRSGRGTIYF. CDR3 bases: TGTGCCAGCAGCCCCCGGGACGGCAGGTCGGGGAGGGGCACCATATATTTT.

The rearrangement joins TRBV2 to TRBJ2-5, with 7 bases that match TRBD2. Losses at the gene ends were 10 bases for V and 4 bases for J; bases not matched to a gene: 6. This CDR3 has 12 residues. The germline CDR1 and CDR2 sequences are SNHLY and FYNNEI. Written as DNA, the CDR3 is TGTGCCACCATGGGCGGGAGAGAGACCCAGTACTTC. Translated: CATMGGRETQYF.

The chain is built from TRBV13 and TRBJ1-2; TRBD1 agrees at 12 bases. CDR1 and CDR2 from the germline V gene are PRHDT and FYEKMQ (reference sequence). This CDR3 spans 18 amino acids. V trimming: 0 bases; J trimming: 1 base; junction bases outside the gene matches: 6. CDR3 in amino acids: CASSLGTGQGAINYGYTF. The CDR3 DNA reads as TGTGCCAGCAGCTTAGGCACGGGACAGGGGGCGATTAACTATGGCTACACCTTC.

V is TRBV28 and J is TRBJ2-7, with 9 bases aligning to TRBD2. V gave up 3 bases and J gave up 2 bases; unmatched junction bases: 2. The CDR3 runs 14 residues. Germline V gene sequence: CDR1 MDHEN, CDR2 SYDVKM. The CDR3 nucleotides read TGTGCCAGCAGTTTGCCTAGCGGGGCCTACGAGCAGTACTTC. The encoded protein is CASSLPSGAYEQYF.

This chain uses TRBV11-3 with TRBJ2-3, with D possibly being TRBD2 (5 bases). Germline CDR1 reads SGHNT; CDR2 reads YENEEA. V lost 0 bases to trimming and J lost 9 bases, with 10 bases between them. The CDR3 extends over 13 amino acids. CDR3 in amino acids: CASSLDPSNTQYF. DNA of the CDR3: TGTGCCAGCAGCTTAGATCCTAGCAACACGCAGTATTTT.

The V gene is TRBV10-3, the J gene TRBJ2-3; TRBD1 might be the D (6 bases). V was clipped by 2 bases and J by 7 bases, with 16 bases between them. Germline-derived CDR1 and CDR2 are ENHRY and SYGVKD. The CDR3 has 15 residues. The CDR3 loop is CAISEGVAGVNTQYF. CDR3 in DNA: TGTGCCATCAGTGAGGGGGTGGCAGGGGTAAATACGCAGTATTTT.

The CDR3 here is CASSLGVSYEQYF. The CDR3 region has the DNA TGCGCCAGCAGCTTGGGTGTTTCGTACGAGCAGTACTTC. The J gene is TRBJ2-7, the V gene TRBV5-1; no clear D gene. V was clipped by 0 bases and J by 4 bases, with 8 bases between them. CDR3 length: 13 residues. Per the germline V gene, CDR1 is SGHRS and CDR2 is YFSETQ.